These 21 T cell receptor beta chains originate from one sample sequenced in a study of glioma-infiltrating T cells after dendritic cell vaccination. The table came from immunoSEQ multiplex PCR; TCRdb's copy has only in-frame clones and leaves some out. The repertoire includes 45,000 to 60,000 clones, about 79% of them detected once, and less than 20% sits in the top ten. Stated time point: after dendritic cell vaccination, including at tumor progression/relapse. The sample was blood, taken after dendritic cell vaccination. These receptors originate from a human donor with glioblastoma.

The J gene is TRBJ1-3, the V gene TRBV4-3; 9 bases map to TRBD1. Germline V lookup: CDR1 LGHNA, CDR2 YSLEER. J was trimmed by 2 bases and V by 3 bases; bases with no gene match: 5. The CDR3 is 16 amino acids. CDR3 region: CASSQKQGAAGNTIYF. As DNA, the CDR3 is TGCGCCAGCAGCCAGAAACAGGGGGCGGCTGGAAACACCATATATTTT.

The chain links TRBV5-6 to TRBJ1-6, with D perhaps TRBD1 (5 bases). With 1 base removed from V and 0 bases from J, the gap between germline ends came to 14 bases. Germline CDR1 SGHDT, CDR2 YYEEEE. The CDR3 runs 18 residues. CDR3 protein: CASSLTRALSSYNSPLHF. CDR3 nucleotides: TGTGCCAGCAGCTTGACCAGGGCTCTGAGCTCCTATAATTCACCCCTCCACTTT. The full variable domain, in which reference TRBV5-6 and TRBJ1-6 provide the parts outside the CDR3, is DAGVTQSPTHLIKTRGQQVTLRCSPKSGHDTVSWYQQALGQGPQFIFQYYEEEERQRGNFPDRFSGHQFPNYSSELNVNALLLGDSALYLCASSLTRALSSYNSPLHFGNGTRLTVT.

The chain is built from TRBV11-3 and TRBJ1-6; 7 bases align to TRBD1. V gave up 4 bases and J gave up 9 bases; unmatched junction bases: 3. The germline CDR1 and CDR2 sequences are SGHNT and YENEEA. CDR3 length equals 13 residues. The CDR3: CASSSTGVSPLHF. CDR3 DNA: TGTGCCAGCAGCTCCACAGGGGTTTCACCCCTCCACTTT.

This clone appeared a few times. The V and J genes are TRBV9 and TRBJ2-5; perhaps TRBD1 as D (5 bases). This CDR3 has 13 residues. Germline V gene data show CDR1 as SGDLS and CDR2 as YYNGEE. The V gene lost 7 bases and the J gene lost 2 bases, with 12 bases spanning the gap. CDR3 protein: CASGRTPQETQYF. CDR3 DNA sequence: TGTGCCAGCGGACGGACACCACAAGAGACCCAGTACTTC.

This CDR3 is CASSRSEDREAGGYTF. CDR3 DNA: TGTGCCAGCAGCAGAAGCGAGGACAGGGAAGCGGGTGGCTACACCTTC. The V gene is TRBV7-2, the J gene TRBJ1-2; 8 bases line up with TRBD1. V lost 5 bases to trimming and J lost 7 bases; unmatched junction nucleotides: 15. This CDR3 spans 16 amino acids. Per germline, CDR1 SGHTA and CDR2 FQGNSA.

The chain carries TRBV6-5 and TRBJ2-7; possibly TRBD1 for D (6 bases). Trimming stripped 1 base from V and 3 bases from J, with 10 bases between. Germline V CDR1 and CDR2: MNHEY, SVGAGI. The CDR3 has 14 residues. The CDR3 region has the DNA TGTGCCAGCAGTTACTTTGGCAGGGGCTACGAGCAGTACTTC. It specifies CASSYFGRGYEQYF.

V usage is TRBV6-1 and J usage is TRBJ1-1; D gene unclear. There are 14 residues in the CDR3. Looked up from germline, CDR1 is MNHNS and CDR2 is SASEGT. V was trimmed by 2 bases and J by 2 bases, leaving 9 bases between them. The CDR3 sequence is CASSERRVNTEAFF. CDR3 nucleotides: TGTGCCAGCAGTGAAAGGAGAGTAAACACTGAAGCTTTCTTT.

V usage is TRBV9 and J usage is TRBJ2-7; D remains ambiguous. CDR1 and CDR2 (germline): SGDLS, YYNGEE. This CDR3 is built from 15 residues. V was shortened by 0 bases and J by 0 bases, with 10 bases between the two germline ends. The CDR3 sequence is CASSVGGESSYEQYF. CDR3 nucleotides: TGTGCCAGCAGCGTAGGAGGAGAATCCTCCTACGAGCAGTACTTC.

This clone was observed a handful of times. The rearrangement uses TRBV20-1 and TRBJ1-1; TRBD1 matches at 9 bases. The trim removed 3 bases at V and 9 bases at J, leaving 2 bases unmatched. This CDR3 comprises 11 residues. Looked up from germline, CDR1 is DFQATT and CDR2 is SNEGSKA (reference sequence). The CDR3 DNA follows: TGCAGTGCTAGTGGACAGGGGAAAGCTTTCTTT. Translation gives CSASGQGKAFF.

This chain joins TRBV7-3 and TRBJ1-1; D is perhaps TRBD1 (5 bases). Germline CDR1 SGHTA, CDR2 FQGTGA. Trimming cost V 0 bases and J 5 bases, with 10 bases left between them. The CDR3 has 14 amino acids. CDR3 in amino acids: CASSLTLGGTEAFF. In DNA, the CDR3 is TGTGCCAGCAGCTTAACGTTGGGGGGAACTGAAGCTTTCTTT.

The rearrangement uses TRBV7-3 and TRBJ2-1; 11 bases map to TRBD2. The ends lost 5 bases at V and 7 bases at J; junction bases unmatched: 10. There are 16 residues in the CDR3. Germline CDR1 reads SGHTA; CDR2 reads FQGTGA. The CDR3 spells CASSADSGGAVNEQFF. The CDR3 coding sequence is TGTGCCAGCAGCGCCGATAGCGGGGGGGCCGTGAATGAGCAGTTCTTC.

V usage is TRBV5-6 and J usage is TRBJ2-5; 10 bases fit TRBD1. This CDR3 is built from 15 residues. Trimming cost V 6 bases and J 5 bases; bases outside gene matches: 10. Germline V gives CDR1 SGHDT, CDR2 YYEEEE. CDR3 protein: CASTLGTGAGETQYF. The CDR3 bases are TGTGCCAGCACCCTAGGGACAGGGGCAGGGGAGACCCAGTACTTC.

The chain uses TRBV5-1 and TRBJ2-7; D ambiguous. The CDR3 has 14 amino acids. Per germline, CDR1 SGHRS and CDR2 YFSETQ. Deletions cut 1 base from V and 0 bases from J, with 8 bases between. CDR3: CASSLQAISYEQYF. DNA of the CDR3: TGCGCCAGCAGCTTGCAGGCCATCTCCTACGAGCAGTACTTC.

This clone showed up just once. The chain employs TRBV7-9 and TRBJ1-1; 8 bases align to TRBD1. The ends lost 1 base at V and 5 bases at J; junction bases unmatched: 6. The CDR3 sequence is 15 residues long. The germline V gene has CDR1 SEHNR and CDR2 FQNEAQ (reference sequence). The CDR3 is CASSLEDRVRTEAFF. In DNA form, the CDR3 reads TGTGCCAGCAGCTTAGAGGACAGGGTTAGGACTGAAGCTTTCTTT.

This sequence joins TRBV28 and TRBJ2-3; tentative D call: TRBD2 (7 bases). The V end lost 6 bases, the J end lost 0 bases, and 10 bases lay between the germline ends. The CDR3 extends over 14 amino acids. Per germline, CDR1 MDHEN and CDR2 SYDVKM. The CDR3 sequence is CASRGGTSTDTQYF. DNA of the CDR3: TGTGCCAGCAGGGGGGGGACAAGCACAGATACGCAGTATTTT.

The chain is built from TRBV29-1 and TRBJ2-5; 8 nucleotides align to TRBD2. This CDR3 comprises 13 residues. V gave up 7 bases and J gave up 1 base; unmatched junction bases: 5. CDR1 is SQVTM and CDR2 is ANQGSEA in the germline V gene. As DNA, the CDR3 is TGCAGCGCCCGGGGGGGGACCCAAGAGACCCAGTACTTC. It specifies CSARGGTQETQYF.

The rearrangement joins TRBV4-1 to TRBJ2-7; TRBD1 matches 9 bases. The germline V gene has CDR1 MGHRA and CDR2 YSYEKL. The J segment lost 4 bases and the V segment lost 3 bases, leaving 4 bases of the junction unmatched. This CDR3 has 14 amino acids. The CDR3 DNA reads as TGCGCCAGCAGCCAGTTACAGGGGGCGTACGAGCAGTACTTC. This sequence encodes CASSQLQGAYEQYF.

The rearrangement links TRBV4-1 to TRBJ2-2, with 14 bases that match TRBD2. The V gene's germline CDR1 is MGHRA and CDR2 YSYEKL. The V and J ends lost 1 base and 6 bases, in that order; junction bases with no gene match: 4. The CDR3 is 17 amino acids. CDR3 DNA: TGCGCCAGCAGCCAAGGTCTGACTAGCGGGGGGGCCGGGGAGCTGTTTTTT. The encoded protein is CASSQGLTSGGAGELFF.

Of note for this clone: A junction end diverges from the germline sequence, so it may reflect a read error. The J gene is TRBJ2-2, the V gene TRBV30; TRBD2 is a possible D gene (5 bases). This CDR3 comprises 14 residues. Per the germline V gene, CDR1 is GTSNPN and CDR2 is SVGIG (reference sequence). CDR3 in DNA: TGTGCCTGGAGTGGGCAAGTTCTAACCGGGGAGCTGTCTTTT. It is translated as CAWSGQVLTGELSF. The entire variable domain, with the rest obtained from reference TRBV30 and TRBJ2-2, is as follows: SQTIHQWPATLVQPVGSPLSLECTVEGTSNPNLYWYRQAAGRGLQLLFYSVGIGQISSEVPQNLSASRPQDRQFILSSKKLLLSDSGFYLCAWSGQVLTGELSFGEGSRLTVL.

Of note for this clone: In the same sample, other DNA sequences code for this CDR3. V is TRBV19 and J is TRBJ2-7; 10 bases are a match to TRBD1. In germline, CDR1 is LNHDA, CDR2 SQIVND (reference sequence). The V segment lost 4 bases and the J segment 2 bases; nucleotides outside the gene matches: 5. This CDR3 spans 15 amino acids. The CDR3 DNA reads TGTGCCAGTAGTAACTCCGGGACAGGGGCCTACGAGCAGTACTTC. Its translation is CASSNSGTGAYEQYF. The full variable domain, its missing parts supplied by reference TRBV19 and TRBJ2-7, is DGGITQSPKYLFRKEGQNVTLSCEQNLNHDAMYWYRQDPGQGLRLIYYSQIVNDFQKGDIAEGYSVSREKKESFPLTVTSAQKNPTAFYLCASSNSGTGAYEQYFGPGTRLTVT.

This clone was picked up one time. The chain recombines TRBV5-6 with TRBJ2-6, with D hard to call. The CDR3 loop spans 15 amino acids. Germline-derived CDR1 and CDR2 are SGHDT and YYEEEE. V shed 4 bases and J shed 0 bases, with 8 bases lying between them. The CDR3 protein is CASSPLSSGANVLTF. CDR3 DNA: TGTGCCAGCAGCCCGTTGAGCTCTGGGGCCAACGTCCTGACTTTC.